This TCR beta chain comes out of a study of T cell responses to AZD1222 COVID-19 vaccine. In the study overall: Researchers grouped second doses given at about 4 or about 12 weeks into one pool.

Measured with immunoSEQ multiplex PCR; TCRdb has only the in-frame clones, and not every one. The sample includes roughly 130,000 clones, over 75% of them seen just once. Details on this clone: No antigen is known for it.

Study-level results: Scientists sampled the repertoires only once the peak T cell response had passed.

The CDR3 loop spans 15 amino acids. The germline CDR1 and CDR2 sequences are SGHNT and YYREEE (reference sequence). Between the trimmed V and J ends, which lost 2 bases and 2 bases, there was a span of 13 bases. The sample here was peripheral blood, taken on day 0 of AZD1222 vaccination. The gene calls are TRBV5-4 and TRBJ1-1; D ambiguous. This TCR came from an adult in good health. The CDR3 spells CASSLGPGINTEAFF. Written as DNA, the CDR3 is TGTGCCAGCAGCTTAGGACCGGGGATTAACACTGAAGCTTTCTTT.